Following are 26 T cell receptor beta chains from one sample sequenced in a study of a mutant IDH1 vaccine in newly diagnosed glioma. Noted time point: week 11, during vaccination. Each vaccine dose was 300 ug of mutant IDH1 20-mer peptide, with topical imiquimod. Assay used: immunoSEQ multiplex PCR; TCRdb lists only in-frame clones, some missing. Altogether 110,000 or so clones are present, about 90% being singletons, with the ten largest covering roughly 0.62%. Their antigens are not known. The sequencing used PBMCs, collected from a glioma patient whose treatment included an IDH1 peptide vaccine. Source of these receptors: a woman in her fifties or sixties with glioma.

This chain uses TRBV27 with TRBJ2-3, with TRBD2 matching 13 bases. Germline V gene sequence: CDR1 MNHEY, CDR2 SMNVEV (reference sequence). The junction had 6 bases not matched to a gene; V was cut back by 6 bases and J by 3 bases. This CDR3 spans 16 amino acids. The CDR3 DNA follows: TGTGCCAGCAGGGAACTAGCGGGAGGGCCAACAGATACGCAGTATTTT. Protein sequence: CASRELAGGPTDTQYF.

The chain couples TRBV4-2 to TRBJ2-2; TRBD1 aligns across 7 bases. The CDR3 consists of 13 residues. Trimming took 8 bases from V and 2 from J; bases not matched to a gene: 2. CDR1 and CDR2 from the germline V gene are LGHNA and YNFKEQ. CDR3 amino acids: CASRDSNTGELFF. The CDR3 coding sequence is TGTGCCAGCCGGGACAGCAACACCGGGGAGCTGTTTTTT.

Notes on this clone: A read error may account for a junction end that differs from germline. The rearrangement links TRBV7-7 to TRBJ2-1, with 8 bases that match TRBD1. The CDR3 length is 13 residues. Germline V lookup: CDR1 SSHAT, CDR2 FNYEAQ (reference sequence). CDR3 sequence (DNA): TGTGCTAGCAGCTTAGACAGGGGCCATGAGCAGTTCTTC. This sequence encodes CASSLDRGHEQFF. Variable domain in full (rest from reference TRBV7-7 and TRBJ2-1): GAGVSQSPRYKVTKRGQDVTLRCDPISSHATLYWYQQALGQGPEFLTYFNYEAQPDKSGLPSDRFSAERPEGSISTLTIQRTEQRDSAMYRCASSLDRGHEQFFGPGTRLTVL.

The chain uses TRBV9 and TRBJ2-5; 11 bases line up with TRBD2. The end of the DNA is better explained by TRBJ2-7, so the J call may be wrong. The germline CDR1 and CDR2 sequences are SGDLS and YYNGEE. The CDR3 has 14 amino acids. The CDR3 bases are TGTGCCAGCAGCGCACTAGCGGGAGTGTACGAGCAGTACTTC. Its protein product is CASSALAGVYEQYF.

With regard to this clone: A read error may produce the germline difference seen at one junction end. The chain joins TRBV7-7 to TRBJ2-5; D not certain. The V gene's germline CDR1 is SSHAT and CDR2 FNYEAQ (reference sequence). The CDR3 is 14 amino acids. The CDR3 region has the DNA TGTGCTAGCAGCTTTGGCTTAACTGAACAGACCCAGTACTTC. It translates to CASSFGLTEQTQYF.

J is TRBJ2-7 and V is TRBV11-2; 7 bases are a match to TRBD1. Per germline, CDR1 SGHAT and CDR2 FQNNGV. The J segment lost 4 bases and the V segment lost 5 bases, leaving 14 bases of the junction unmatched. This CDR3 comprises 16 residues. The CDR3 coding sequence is TGTGCCAGCAGCCTCCGGGACAGTGGGCTTAGATACGAGCAGTACTTC. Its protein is CASSLRDSGLRYEQYF.

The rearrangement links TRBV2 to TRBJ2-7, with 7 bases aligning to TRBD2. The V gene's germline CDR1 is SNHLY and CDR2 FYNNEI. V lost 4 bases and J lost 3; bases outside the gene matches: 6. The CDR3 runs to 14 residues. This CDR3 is CASSAGGSLYEQYF. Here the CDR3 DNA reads TGTGCCAGCAGTGCCGGGGGGAGCCTCTACGAGCAGTACTTC.

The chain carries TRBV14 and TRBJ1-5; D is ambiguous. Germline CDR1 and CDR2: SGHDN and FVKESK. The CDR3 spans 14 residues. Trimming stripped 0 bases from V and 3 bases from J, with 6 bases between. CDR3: CASSQDGNNQPQHF. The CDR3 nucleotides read TGTGCCAGCAGCCAAGACGGGAACAATCAGCCCCAGCATTTT.

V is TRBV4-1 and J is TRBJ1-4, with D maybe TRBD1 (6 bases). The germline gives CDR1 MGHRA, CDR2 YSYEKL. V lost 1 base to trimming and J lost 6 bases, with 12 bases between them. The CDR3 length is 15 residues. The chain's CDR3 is CASSQVKGGDEKLFF. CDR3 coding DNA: TGCGCCAGCAGCCAAGTAAAGGGGGGAGATGAAAAACTGTTTTTT.

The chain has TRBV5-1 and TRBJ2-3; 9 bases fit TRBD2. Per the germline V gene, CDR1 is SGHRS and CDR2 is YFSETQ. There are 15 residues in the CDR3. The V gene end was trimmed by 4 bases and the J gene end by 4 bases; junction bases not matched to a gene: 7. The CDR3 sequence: CASSRGSGSADTQYF. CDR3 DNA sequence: TGCGCCAGCAGCCGGGGTAGCGGGAGTGCAGATACGCAGTATTTT.

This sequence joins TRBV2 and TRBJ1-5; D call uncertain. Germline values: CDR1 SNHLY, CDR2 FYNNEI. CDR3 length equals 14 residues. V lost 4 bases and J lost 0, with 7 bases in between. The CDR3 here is CASSAQSSNQPQHF. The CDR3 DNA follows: TGTGCCAGCAGTGCCCAGTCTAGCAATCAGCCCCAGCATTTT.

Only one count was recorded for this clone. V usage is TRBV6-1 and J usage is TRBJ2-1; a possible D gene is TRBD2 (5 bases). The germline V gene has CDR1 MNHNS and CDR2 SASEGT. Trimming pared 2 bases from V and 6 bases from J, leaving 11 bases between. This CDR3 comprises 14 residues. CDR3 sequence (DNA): TGTGCCAGCAGTGAACCTGAGGGAGCCAATGAGCAGTTCTTC. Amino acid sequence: CASSEPEGANEQFF.

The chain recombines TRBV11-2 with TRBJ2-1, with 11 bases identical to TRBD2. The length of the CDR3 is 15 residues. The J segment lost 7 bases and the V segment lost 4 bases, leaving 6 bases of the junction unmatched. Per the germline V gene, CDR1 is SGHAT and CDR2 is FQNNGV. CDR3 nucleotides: TGTGCCAGCAGCTCCACCCGACTAGCGGGAAATGAGCAGTTCTTC. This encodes CASSSTRLAGNEQFF.

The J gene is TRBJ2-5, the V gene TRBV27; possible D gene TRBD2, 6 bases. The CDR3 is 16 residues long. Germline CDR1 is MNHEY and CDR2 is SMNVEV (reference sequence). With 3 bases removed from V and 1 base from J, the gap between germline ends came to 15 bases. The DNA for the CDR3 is TGTGCCAGCAGTTTGGTTGGGAGGTTCCCCCAAGAGACCCAGTACTTC. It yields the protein CASSLVGRFPQETQYF.

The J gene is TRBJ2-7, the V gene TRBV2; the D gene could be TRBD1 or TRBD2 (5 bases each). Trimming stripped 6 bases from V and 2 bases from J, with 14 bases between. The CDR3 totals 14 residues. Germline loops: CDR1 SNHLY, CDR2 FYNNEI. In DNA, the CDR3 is TGTGCCAGCAGATCTGCACTGGGGGCCTACGAGCAGTACTTC. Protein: CASRSALGAYEQYF. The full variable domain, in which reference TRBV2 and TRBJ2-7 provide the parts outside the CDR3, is EPEVTQTPSHQVTQMGQEVILRCVPISNHLYFYWYRQILGQKVEFLVSFYNNEISEKSEIFDDQFSVERPDGSNFTLKIRSTKLEDSAMYFCASRSALGAYEQYFGPGTRLTVT.

CDR3 residues: CASSFGLQETQYF. In DNA form, the CDR3 reads TGTGCCAGCAGCTTTGGACTACAAGAGACCCAGTACTTC. The chain has TRBV7-2 and TRBJ2-5, with a tentative D call TRBD2 (6 bases). Trimming removed 3 bases from V and 2 bases from J, with 7 bases in between. Germline V gene data show CDR1 as SGHTA and CDR2 as FQGNSA. The CDR3 spans 13 residues.

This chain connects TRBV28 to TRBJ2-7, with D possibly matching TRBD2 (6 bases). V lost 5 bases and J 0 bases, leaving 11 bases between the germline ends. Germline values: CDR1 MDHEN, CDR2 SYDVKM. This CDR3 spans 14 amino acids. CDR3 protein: CASSPPGSSYEQYF. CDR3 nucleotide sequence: TGTGCCAGCAGTCCCCCCGGGAGCTCCTACGAGCAGTACTTC. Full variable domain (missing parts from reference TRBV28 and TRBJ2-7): DVKVTQSSRYLVKRTGEKVFLECVQDMDHENMFWYRQDPGLGLRLIYFSYDVKMKEKGDIPEGYSVSREKKERFSLILESASTNQTSMYLCASSPPGSSYEQYFGPGTRLTVT.

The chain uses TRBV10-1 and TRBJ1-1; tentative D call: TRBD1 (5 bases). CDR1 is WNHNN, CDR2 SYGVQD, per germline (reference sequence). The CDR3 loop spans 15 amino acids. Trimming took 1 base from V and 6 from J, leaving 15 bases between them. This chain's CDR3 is CASSEYTGNSAEAFF. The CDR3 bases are TGCGCCAGCAGTGAGTACACAGGAAATTCCGCTGAAGCTTTCTTT.

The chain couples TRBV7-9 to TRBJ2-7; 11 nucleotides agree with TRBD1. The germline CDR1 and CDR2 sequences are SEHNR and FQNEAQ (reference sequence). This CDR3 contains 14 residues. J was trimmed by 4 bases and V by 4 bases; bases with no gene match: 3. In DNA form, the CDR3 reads TGTGCCAGCAGCTCGGACAGGGGGCAGTACGAGCAGTACTTC. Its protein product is CASSSDRGQYEQYF.

The CDR3 sequence: CASSIGTGSSYEQYF. The CDR3 DNA is TGTGCCAGCAGTATAGGGACAGGGAGTTCCTACGAGCAGTACTTC. The gene calls are TRBV2 and TRBJ2-7; TRBD1 aligns across 9 bases. Germline assignment: CDR1 SNHLY and CDR2 FYNNEI. The junction had 6 bases not matched to a gene; V was cut back by 5 bases and J by 1 base. This CDR3 region has 15 residues.

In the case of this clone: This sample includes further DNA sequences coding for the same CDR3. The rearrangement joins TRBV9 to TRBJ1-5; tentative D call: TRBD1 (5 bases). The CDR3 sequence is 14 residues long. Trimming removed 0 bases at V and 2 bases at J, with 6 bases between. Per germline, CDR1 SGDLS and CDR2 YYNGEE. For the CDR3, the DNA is TGTGCCAGCAGCGTAGGGGGGGGCAATCAGCCCCAGCATTTT. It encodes CASSVGGGNQPQHF.

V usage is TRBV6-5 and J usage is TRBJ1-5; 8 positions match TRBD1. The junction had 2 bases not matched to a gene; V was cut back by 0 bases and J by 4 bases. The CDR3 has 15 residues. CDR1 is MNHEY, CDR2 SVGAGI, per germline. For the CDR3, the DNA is TGTGCCAGCAGTTACTCCGGGACAGGAAATCAGCCCCAGCATTTT. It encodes CASSYSGTGNQPQHF.

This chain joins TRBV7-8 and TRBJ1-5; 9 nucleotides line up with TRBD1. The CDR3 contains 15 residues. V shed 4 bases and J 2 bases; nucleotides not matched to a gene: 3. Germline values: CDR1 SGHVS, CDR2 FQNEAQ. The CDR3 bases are TGTGCCAGCAGCTACCGGGACAGGGGCAATCAGCCCCAGCATTTT. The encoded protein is CASSYRDRGNQPQHF.

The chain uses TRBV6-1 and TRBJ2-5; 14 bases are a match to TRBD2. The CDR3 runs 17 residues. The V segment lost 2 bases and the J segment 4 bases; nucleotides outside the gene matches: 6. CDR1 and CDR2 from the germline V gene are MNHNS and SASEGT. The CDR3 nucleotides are TGTGCCAGCAGTGAATCGGGACTAGCGGGAGTACGAGAGACCCAGTACTTC. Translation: CASSESGLAGVRETQYF.

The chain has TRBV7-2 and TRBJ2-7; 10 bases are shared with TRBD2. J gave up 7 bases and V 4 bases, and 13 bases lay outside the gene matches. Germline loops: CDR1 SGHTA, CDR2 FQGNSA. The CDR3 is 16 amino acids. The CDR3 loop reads CASSSKSGRALEEQYF. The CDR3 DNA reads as TGTGCCAGCAGCTCTAAGAGCGGGAGGGCCCTTGAGGAGCAGTACTTC.

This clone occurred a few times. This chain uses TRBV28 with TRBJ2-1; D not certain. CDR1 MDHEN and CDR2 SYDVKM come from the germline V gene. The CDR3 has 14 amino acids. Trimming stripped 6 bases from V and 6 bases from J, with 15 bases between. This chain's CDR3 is CASRGVRWGNEQFF. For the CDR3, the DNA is TGTGCCAGCAGGGGTGTCCGATGGGGCAATGAGCAGTTCTTC.